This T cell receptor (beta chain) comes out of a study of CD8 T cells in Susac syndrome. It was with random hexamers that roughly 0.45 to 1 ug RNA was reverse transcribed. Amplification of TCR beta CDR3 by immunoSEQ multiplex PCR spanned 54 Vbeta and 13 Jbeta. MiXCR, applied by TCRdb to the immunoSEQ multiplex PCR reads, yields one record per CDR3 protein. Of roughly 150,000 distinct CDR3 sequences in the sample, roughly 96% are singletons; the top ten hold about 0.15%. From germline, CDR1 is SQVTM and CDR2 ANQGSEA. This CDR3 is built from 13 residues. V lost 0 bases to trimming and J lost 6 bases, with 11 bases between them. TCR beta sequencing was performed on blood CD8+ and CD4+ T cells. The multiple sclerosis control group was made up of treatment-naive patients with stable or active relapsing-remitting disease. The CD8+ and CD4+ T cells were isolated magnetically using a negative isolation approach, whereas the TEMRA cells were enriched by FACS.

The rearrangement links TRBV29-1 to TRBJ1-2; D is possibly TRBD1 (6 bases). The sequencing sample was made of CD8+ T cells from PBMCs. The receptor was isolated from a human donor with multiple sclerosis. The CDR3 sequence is CSVEDLTGNGYTF. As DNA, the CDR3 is TGCAGCGTTGAAGATCTTACAGGGAATGGCTACACCTTC.